These T cell receptor beta chains were read from a single sample in a study of tumor-infiltrating lymphocytes in oesophageal squamous cell carcinoma. TCRdb used MiXCR to reprocess the PCR reads, holding one entry per CDR3 protein. The data show more than 10,000 distinct CDR3 sequences, 45% to 55% seen once. The sample was normal esophageal tissue next to the tumor. The receptor set was obtained from a male donor with esophageal squamous cell carcinoma. The CDR3 runs from the conserved cysteine through the conserved F or W.

V	CDR3
TRBV7-2	CASSHRTISETQYF
TRBV6-8	CASSYRQTNEKLFF
TRBV7-3	CASSLIGGKADTQYF
TRBV2	CASREGWGSTDTQYF
TRBV6-1	CATLTPSAGGVETQYF
TRBV28	CATGQGPTYEQYF
TRBV6-6	CASSYPRGVSGEGSEQFF
TRBV20-1	CSARETSTDTQYF
TRBV7-9	CASSLSGGETQYF
TRBV7-6	CASSLNGWQPQHF
TRBV11-2	CASSFQTSPWLDQGTQYF
TRBV28	CASSGGGQNNEQFF
TRBV7-9	CASSFLRGSHETQYF
TRBV5-3	CASSIPGTISTDTQYF
TRBV7-2	CASSIPGQDFYEQYF
TRBV7-3	CASSPVASAYNEQFF
TRBV11-2	CASSTDRGRGEQYF
TRBV2	CANILGQPNTEAFF
TRBV7-9	CASSPGTIGETQYF
TRBV12-3/TRBV12-4	CASSRGQGAVYEQYF
TRBV7-9	CASSPTGGVYGYTF
TRBV12-3/TRBV12-4	CASSLGLAGGSYNEQFF
TRBV7-9	CASSLAESTEQYF
TRBV6-5	CASREKRGGETQYF
TRBV7-2	CASSLDTNYGYTF
TRBV28	CASSSGQGHDTQYF
TRBV6-6	CASSYDVTASTDTQYF
TRBV9	CASSGEETSGTDTQYF
TRBV10-1	CASSDGNYNEQFF
TRBV7-3	CASSVSREDEQFF
TRBV25-1	CASSEGTAHNSPLHF
TRBV20-1	CSASGQSDSYGYTF
TRBV24-1	CATSPLRSSSTDTQYF
TRBV11-3	CASSFTSGNEQFF
TRBV10-3	CAISEPQTSGRTYEQYF
TRBV28	CASSFATGDSGANVLTF
TRBV12-3/TRBV12-4	CASGGNTEAFF
TRBV7-6	CASSRESWGTGELFF
TRBV7-2	CASSPVGQTDTQYF
TRBV12-3/TRBV12-4	CASRPSGRAGEQYF
TRBV7-9	CASSSGQGGNTIYF
TRBV6-1	CASSYRTSAETQYF
TRBV10-3	CAISESRGSETQYF
TRBV7-8	CASSPGTDNEQFF